Given below is one TCR beta chain in context. There is no known antigen for this receptor. No quality values exist for individual bases; no much larger clone is one base distant. Taken from the germline V gene, the CDR1 and CDR2 loops are MNHNS and SASEGT. There are 12 amino acids in the CDR3, from cysteine to phenylalanine inclusive. Solely the CDR3 DNA is kept, with 36 bases framed from the first base. V has 8 bases trimmed and J has 4 bases trimmed; junction bases matching no gene number 2. TCR CDR3 regions were amplified from genomic DNA by multiplex PCR using the deep immunoSEQ assay. Extracted genomic DNA from each cell subset was spread evenly across all wells of several immunoSEQ 96-well plates, with each plate serving as a replicate. For sorted subsets, around 200 ng genomic DNA, equal to about 30,000 T cell genomes, was loaded into each replicate PCR. Purified libraries were measured with a Qubit 3.0 fluorometer, size-checked on a Bioanalyzer 2100, and measured again with the KAPA Library Quantification kit. Every immunoSEQ 96-well plate was sequenced on a separate single-read 150-cycle Illumina NextSeq 550 flow cell. In the source study's methods: Because the immunoSEQ output included only junctional sequences and no quality scores, the filtering could not be the same as the filtering used for full-length reads. Sequences were annotated with PyIR, a Python wrapper for IgBLAST v1.9, using IMGT germline references to assign V/J genes and CDR3. Reads were filtered out if the reads had weak V/J assignments (E-value above 1e-6), no CDR3, stop codons, out-of-frame junctions, or ambiguous translated residues. A V3J clonotype was defined by an identical inferred V gene, J gene, and CDR3 amino acid sequence. To compute the percentage overlap between repertoires, the number of shared unique clonotypes was divided by the size of the smaller repertoire. Repertoire richness was assessed with RTK rarefaction, the Chao1 estimator, and Recon v2.1 estimates of unobserved clonotypes. For all TCRbeta clonotypes obtained by the gDNA method from several donors, generation probabilities were computed with OLGA. The clones in this table, taken by TCRdb from immuneACCESS, are in-frame only. Not every clone is retained; where verified, under half of the shortfall comes from an unresolved V gene, and the cause of the rest is unknown. V and J calls plus clone size are reproduced from that table; the DNA served to infer D and trimming. The sample profile shows about 2.1 million clones; 90% to 95% of them were found once. The top ten clones comprise more than 1.5% of the sample.

The sample is drawn from a study of shared clonotypes between healthy human individuals (dated by TCRdb to about 2020). Regarding the research as a whole: A couple of women and a few men aged 18 to 49 years were included in the cohort. To increase sequencing depth and limit assay-specific biases, different laboratories used diverse techniques to prepare libraries and sequence TCR repertoires. For each donor, CD4 naive and CD4 memory were each given three plates, CD8 naive was given two plates, and CD8 memory was given one plate. Each donor's leukapheresis produced roughly between roughly 0.94 and 9.5 billion PBMCs. To estimate repertoire size and how much clonotypes are shared between individuals, the study performed deep sequencing of blood TCR repertoires from a handful of healthy adults.

For the CD8 naive samples, CD45RO-negative cells were positively selected for CCR7, yielding a CD45RA+CCR7+ population from which TemRA cells were excluded. The donors were healthy, HIV-negative adults with no recently reported acute infections or vaccinations. Only Caucasian adults living in Nashville, Tennessee, USA were represented among the donors. After blood collection by leukapheresis, PBMCs were isolated using Ficoll-Histopaque density gradient centrifugation and then cryopreserved in the vapor phase of liquid nitrogen. Analytical flow cytometry was used to check the purity and quantity of every magnetically sorted T cell population. From each sorted fraction, genomic DNA was isolated and quantified by UV absorbance on a Nanodrop 2000c. What the study reported, not specific to this receptor: Naive subsets generally had larger estimated clonotype richness than memory subsets did. Compared with non-shared clonotypes, clonotypes shared by all four sorted-subset donors had higher generation probabilities. Incomplete sequencing was indicated by rarefaction of sorted-subset datasets, despite the large sequencing depth. The small number of donors limited the genetic and exposure-history diversity represented. Only blood was sampled, and tissue TCR repertoires likely differ from those in blood. Pairwise subsampling indicated that sequencing depth was expected to affect the degree of clonotype sharing among donors. Sharing across a few donors was observed for approximately 5% of naive CD4, around 3.5% of naive CD8, roughly 2.3% of memory CD4, and around 0.4% of memory CD8 clonotypes.

This receptor was obtained from a man aged 18 to 30 in good health. Some clones in this sample may be carry-over from other donors' samples. The receptor chain draws on TRBV6-1 and TRBJ1-5; TRBD1 fits 7 bases in the junction. Specimen: naive CD8+ T cells from PBMCs. Interpreted using the paper, the cell subset or site label stands for: CD45RA+CCR7+. This receptor carries the CDR3 CASVTGNQPQHF. The nucleotide sequence is TGTGCCAGCGTGACAGGGAATCAGCCCCAGCATTTT.